These 8 T cell receptor beta chains originate from one sample sequenced in a study of shared clonotypes between healthy human individuals. Clones were read by immunoSEQ multiplex PCR, and TCRdb kept only the in-frame ones, dropping some. Counted here are fewer than 600,000 clones, about four fifths occurring once; the ten biggest clones make up about an eighth. Sequences were obtained from PBMCs. Source of these receptors: a woman in her thirties or forties in good health. Some clones in this sample may be carry-over from other donors' samples.

The V call is TRBV19, the J call TRBJ1-1, with 8 bases fitting TRBD1. Losses at the gene ends were 4 bases for V and 4 bases for J; bases not matched to a gene: 5. This CDR3 is built from 14 residues. Germline lookup yields CDR1 LNHDA and CDR2 SQIVND (reference sequence). Here the CDR3 reads CASSTTGGFTEAFF. CDR3 coding DNA: TGTGCCAGTAGTACCACAGGGGGGTTCACTGAAGCTTTCTTT.

The chain links TRBV2 to TRBJ1-3; D ambiguous. The CDR3 loop spans 12 amino acids. The germline V and J ends were trimmed by 4 bases and 0 bases, with 1 base remaining between them. CDR1 is SNHLY and CDR2 is FYNNEI in the germline V gene. The CDR3 sequence: CASSASGNTIYF. CDR3 coding DNA: TGTGCCAGCAGTGCCTCTGGAAACACCATATATTTT.

The sample holds one count of this clone. V usage is TRBV11-2 and J usage is TRBJ2-5; D is undetermined. Germline CDR1 is SGHAT and CDR2 is FQNNGV. This CDR3 region has 12 residues. The V gene lost 2 bases and the J gene lost 4 bases, with 5 bases spanning the gap. Written as DNA, the CDR3 is TGTGCCAGCAGCTTACCTGGAGAGACCCAGTACTTC. This encodes CASSLPGETQYF.

This clone showed up just once. V and J are TRBV7-9 and TRBJ2-7; 13 bases map to TRBD2. CDR1 and CDR2 (germline): SEHNR, FQNEAQ (reference sequence). The CDR3 has 17 residues. J gave up 1 base and V 4 bases, and 7 bases lay outside the gene matches. The CDR3 here is CASSSSPLAGGSYEQYF. The CDR3 DNA follows: TGTGCCAGCAGCTCCTCCCCACTAGCGGGAGGGTCCTACGAGCAGTACTTC.

The chain links TRBV15 to TRBJ2-3; D is uncertain. The germline CDR1 and CDR2 sequences are LNHNV and YYDKDF (reference sequence). The CDR3 runs 16 residues. Trimming removed 0 bases from V and 0 bases from J, with 10 bases in between. CDR3 coding DNA: TGTGCCACCAGCAGAGATATGCCAGGTAGCACAGATACGCAGTATTTT. Protein sequence: CATSRDMPGSTDTQYF.

The chain is built from TRBV5-5 and TRBJ2-7; D ambiguous. The V gene lost 2 bases and the J gene lost 3 bases, with 6 bases spanning the gap. From germline, CDR1 is SGHKS and CDR2 YYEKEE (reference sequence). This CDR3 region has 12 residues. DNA for the CDR3: TGTGCCAGCAGCTTCCAATACTACGAGCAGTACTTC. Protein: CASSFQYYEQYF.

The chain combines TRBV27 with TRBJ2-1; maybe TRBD2 (6 bases). CDR3 length equals 16 residues. The V gene lost 8 bases and the J gene lost 0 bases, with 17 bases spanning the gap. The germline gives CDR1 MNHEY, CDR2 SMNVEV (reference sequence). This CDR3 reads CASGPQRAFSYNEQFF. For the CDR3, the DNA is TGTGCCAGCGGGCCCCAGCGGGCCTTCTCCTACAATGAGCAGTTCTTC.

A single count supports this clone. The chain joins TRBV7-2 to TRBJ2-1, with 8 bases that match TRBD2. Trimming removed 10 bases from V and 1 base from J; junction bases left unmatched: 3. The CDR3 is made up of 13 amino acids. The germline gives CDR1 SGHTA, CDR2 FQGNSA. The CDR3 spells CATQRESYNEQFF. CDR3 bases: TGTGCCACCCAGCGGGAGTCCTACAATGAGCAGTTCTTC. The full variable domain, its missing parts supplied by reference TRBV7-2 and TRBJ2-1, is GAGVSQSPSNKVTEKGKDVELRCDPISGHTALYWYRQSLGQGLEFLIYFQGNSAPDKSGLPSDRFSAERTGGSVSTLTIQRTQQEDSAVYLCATQRESYNEQFFGPGTRLTVL.